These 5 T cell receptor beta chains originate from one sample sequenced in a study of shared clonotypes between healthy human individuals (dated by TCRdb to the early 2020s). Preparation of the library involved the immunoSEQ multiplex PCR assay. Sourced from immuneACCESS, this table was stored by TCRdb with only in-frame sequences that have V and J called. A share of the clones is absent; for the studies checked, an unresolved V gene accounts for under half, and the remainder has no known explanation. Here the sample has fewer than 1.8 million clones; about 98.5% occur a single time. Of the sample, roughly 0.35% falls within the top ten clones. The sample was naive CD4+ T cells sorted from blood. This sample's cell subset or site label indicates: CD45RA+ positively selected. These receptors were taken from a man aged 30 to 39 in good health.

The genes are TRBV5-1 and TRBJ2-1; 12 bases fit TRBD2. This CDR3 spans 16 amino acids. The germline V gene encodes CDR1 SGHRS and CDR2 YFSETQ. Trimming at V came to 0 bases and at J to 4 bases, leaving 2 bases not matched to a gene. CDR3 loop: CASSLGTSGMYNEQFF. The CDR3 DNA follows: TGCGCCAGCAGCTTGGGGACTAGCGGGATGTACAATGAGCAGTTCTTC.

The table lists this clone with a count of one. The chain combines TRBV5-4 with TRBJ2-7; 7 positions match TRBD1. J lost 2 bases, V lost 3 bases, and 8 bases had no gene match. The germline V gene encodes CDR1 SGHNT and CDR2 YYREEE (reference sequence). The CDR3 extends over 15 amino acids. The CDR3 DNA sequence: TGTGCCAGCAGCTCGGGGACAGCTCTAACCTACGAGCAGTACTTC. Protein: CASSSGTALTYEQYF.

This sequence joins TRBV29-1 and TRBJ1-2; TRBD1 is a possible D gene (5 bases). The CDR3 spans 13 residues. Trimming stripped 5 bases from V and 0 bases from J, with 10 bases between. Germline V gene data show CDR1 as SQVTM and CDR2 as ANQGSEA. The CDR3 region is CSVLRVANYGYTF. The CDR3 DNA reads TGCAGCGTTCTCAGGGTTGCTAACTATGGCTACACCTTC.

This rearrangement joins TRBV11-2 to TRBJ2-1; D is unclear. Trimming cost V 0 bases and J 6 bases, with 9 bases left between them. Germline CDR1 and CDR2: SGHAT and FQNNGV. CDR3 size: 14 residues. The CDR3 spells CASSLDSPSNEQFF. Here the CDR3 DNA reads TGTGCCAGCAGCTTAGATAGCCCCTCCAATGAGCAGTTCTTC.

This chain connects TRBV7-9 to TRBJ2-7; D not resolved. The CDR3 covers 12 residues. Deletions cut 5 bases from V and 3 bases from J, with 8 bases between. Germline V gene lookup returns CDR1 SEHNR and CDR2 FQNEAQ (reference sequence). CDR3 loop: CASSRGYYEQYF. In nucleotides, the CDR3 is TGTGCCAGCAGCCGTGGTTACTACGAGCAGTACTTC.